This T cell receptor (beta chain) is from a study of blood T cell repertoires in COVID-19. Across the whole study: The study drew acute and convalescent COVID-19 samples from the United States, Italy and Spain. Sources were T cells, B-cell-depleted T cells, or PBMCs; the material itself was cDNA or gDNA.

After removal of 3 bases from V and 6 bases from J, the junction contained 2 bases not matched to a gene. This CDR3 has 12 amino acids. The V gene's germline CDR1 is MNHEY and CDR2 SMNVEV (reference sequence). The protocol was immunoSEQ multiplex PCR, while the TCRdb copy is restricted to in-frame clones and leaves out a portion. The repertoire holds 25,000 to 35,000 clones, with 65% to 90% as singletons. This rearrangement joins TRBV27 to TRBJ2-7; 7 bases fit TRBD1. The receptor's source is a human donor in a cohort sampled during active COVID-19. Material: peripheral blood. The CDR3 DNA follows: TGTGCCAGCAGTTTCGCAGGGGGCGAGCAGTACTTC. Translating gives CASSFAGGEQYF.